This paragraph covers one T cell receptor beta chain sequence. The data stem from a study of cytomegalovirus exposure and HLA in healthy donors. Trimming removed 3 bases from V and 6 bases from J, with 8 bases in between. Per the germline V gene, CDR1 is MDHEN and CDR2 is SYDVKM. This CDR3 has 13 residues. The study ran its PCR with 60 Vbeta and 13 Jbeta primers. Here immunoSEQ multiplex PCR was the method, and the copy in TCRdb shows in-frame clones only, minus some. The sample contains 40,000 to 45,000 clones, approximately 60% of which appear only once. This sequence joins TRBV28 and TRBJ2-2; D unclear. The clonotype originates from a human donor in good health. Sample: PBMCs. This chain's CDR3 is CASSLTSPGELFF. The CDR3 bases are TGTGCCAGCAGTTTGACATCACCCGGGGAGCTGTTTTTT.